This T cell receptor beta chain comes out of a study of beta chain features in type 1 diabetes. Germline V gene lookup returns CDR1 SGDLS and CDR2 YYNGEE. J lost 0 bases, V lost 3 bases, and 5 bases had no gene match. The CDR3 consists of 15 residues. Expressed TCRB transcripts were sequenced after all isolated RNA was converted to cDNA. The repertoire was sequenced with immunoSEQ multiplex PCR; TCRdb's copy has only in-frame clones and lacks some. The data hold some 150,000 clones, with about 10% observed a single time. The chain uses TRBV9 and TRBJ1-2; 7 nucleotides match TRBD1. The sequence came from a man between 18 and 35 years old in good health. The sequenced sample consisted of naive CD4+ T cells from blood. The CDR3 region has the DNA TGTGCCAGCAGCGCAGGGACAGCTGCTAACTATGGCTACACCTTC. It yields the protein CASSAGTAANYGYTF.